Listed here are 14 T cell receptor beta chains from one sample, sequenced in a study of identical twins. TCRdb itself ran the 5' RACE reads through MiXCR, one entry per CDR3 protein. The repertoire has around 490,000 distinct CDR3 sequences, 20% to 25% of them found once; the top ten carry around 0.5%. The same data also went into a second study, on yellow fever vaccine responses in identical twins.

Sample: CD4+ T cells sorted from blood. These receptor sequences come from a woman aged 18-30 years in good health.

The sample holds a few counts of this clonotype. The chain couples TRBV11-1 to TRBJ2-1, with D perhaps given as TRBD1 or TRBD2 (5 bases each). This CDR3 has 16 amino acids. V lost 0 bases and J lost 2, with 11 bases in between. CDR1 is SGHAT, CDR2 FQDESV, per germline (reference sequence). This chain's CDR3 is CASSLAGTETYNEQFF. CDR3 bases: TGTGCCAGCAGCTTAGCCGGGACGGAAACCTACAATGAGCAGTTCTTC.

This clonotype has a handful of counts. J is TRBJ2-2 and V is TRBV5-1; 10 bases align to TRBD2. The CDR3 totals 18 residues. Per germline, CDR1 SGHRS and CDR2 YFSETQ. V gave up 1 base and J gave up 3 bases; unmatched junction bases: 9. CDR3 coding DNA: TGCGCCAGCAGCTTGTCGGCTAGCGGGAGACCCGACACCGGGGAGCTGTTTTTT. Protein sequence: CASSLSASGRPDTGELFF.

The chain is built from TRBV5-1 and TRBJ2-5, with no clear D. V shed 0 bases and J shed 4 bases, with 16 bases lying between them. Germline lookup yields CDR1 SGHRS and CDR2 YFSETQ. The CDR3 contains 16 residues. CDR3 region: CASSLGYVGSAETQYF. The CDR3 DNA follows: TGCGCCAGCAGCTTGGGGTATGTGGGAAGTGCAGAGACCCAGTACTTC.

This chain joins TRBV5-1 and TRBJ2-3, with TRBD2 as a possible D gene (6 bases). Trimming took off 2 bases at V and 5 bases at J, with 9 bases between the two ends. Germline V CDR1 and CDR2: SGHRS, YFSETQ. This CDR3 region has 13 residues. The CDR3 DNA reads TGCGCCAGCAGCTTCTGGAGGGGAGATACGCAGTATTTT. Its translation is CASSFWRGDTQYF.

V usage is TRBV5-5 and J usage is TRBJ2-1; D ambiguous. The CDR3 totals 16 residues. Germline CDR1 reads SGHKS; CDR2 reads YYEKEE (reference sequence). V dropped 4 bases and J dropped 8 bases, with 22 bases sitting between them. The CDR3 nucleotides are TGTGCCAGCAGCCCGGCCTCCGGTCCCCCACCGCATGAGCAGTTCTTC. Protein sequence: CASSPASGPPPHEQFF.

This clonotype was recorded a few times. The gene calls are TRBV20-1 and TRBJ1-2; TRBD1 matches 7 bases. This CDR3 is built from 14 residues. With 0 bases clipped from V and 8 bases from J, the junction kept 9 bases outside the gene matches. Per the germline V gene, CDR1 is DFQATT and CDR2 is SNEGSKA (reference sequence). CDR3 DNA sequence: TGCAGTGCTAGAGAGGCGACAGGGCTCGAAGGCTACACCTTC. Encoded protein: CSAREATGLEGYTF.

This clonotype has a handful of counts. The chain has TRBV5-1 and TRBJ2-7, with 7 bases identical to TRBD1. The CDR3 runs to 15 residues. The germline gives CDR1 SGHRS, CDR2 YFSETQ. V shed 2 bases and J 3 bases; nucleotides not matched to a gene: 8. CDR3 amino acids: CASSLTGVIIYEQYF. The CDR3 DNA reads as TGCGCCAGCAGCTTAACAGGGGTTATAATCTACGAGCAGTACTTC.

The rearrangement joins TRBV20-1 to TRBJ1-1, with D uncertain. The ends were cut back, 0 bases at V and 5 bases at J, with 16 bases in the middle. The CDR3 is made up of 15 amino acids. Per the germline V gene, CDR1 is DFQATT and CDR2 is SNEGSKA (reference sequence). The CDR3 sequence is CSARDSRFPGTEAFF. The DNA of the CDR3 is TGCAGTGCTAGAGATTCTAGGTTCCCGGGAACTGAAGCTTTCTTT.

The chain uses TRBV27 and TRBJ2-7, with TRBD1 matching 7 bases. The CDR3 is 14 amino acids. Germline V gene data show CDR1 as MNHEY and CDR2 as SMNVEV (reference sequence). V was clipped by 4 bases and J by 2 bases; unmatched bases: 5. The CDR3 here is CASSSRTGTYEQYV. CDR3 sequence (DNA): TGTGCCAGCAGTTCCCGGACAGGTACCTACGAGCAGTACGTC.

This clonotype was detected a few times. The rearrangement links TRBV10-3 to TRBJ2-3; D is unresolved. V lost 6 bases and J 0 bases, leaving 7 bases between the germline ends. The length of the CDR3 is 13 residues. Germline CDR1 reads ENHRY; CDR2 reads SYGVKD. Here the CDR3 reads CAIRLPSTDTQYF. CDR3 in DNA: TGTGCCATCAGGCTCCCTAGCACAGATACGCAGTATTTT.

At least ten counts were recorded for this clonotype. This chain connects TRBV12-3 or TRBV12-4 to TRBJ2-7, with D possibly being TRBD2 (5 bases). Trimming removed 7 bases at V and 7 bases at J, with 17 bases between. The CDR3 has 13 residues. The CDR3 protein is CASTPTPTNEQYF. CDR3 coding DNA: TGTGCCAGCACCCCGACCCCGACTAATGAGCAGTACTTC.

V is TRBV12-3 or TRBV12-4 and J is TRBJ1-6, with TRBD1 as a possible D gene (6 bases). The CDR3 extends over 15 amino acids. V lost 2 bases to trimming and J lost 6 bases, with 11 bases between them. The CDR3 loop reads CASSLTGAGNSPLHF. CDR3 DNA sequence: TGTGCCAGCAGTTTAACGGGGGCTGGTAATTCACCCCTCCACTTT.

In its sample, this clonotype was seen a few times. This sequence joins TRBV18 and TRBJ1-1; 7 positions match TRBD1. CDR1 is KGHSH, CDR2 LQKENI, per germline. V gave up 3 bases and J gave up 5 bases; unmatched junction bases: 6. The CDR3 is made up of 14 amino acids. In DNA form, the CDR3 reads TGTGCCAGCTCACCGCCGACAGGGCGGACTGAAGCTTTCTTT. Residues: CASSPPTGRTEAFF.

In its sample, this clonotype was seen a few times. The chain joins TRBV5-1 to TRBJ2-1; 11 nucleotides line up with TRBD2. The CDR3 covers 15 residues. The germline V gene encodes CDR1 SGHRS and CDR2 YFSETQ. Germline trimming cut 4 bases from V and 7 bases from J; bases unmatched to any gene: 7. The CDR3 region has the DNA TGCGCCAGCAGCATCGCGACTAGCGGGATAAATGAGCAGTTCTTC. Its protein product is CASSIATSGINEQFF.